The 27 T cell receptor beta chains in this list originate from one sample, sequenced in a study of T cells in Graves' hyperthyroidism and ophthalmopathy (dated by TCRdb to the late 2010s). The library was built by means of multiplex PCR. The sequencer listed for this sample is Illumina HiSeq 2000. TCR beta CDR3 regions were amplified from RNA transcripts. For the first round of RT-PCR on the TCR CDR3, the HTBI primer set was used together with the Qiagen OneStep RT-PCR kit. Through fastp at Q25 and MiXCR, TCRdb rebuilt clones from the public reads, retaining in-frame beta chains. Every distinct CDR3 protein forms one entry, paired with its most common genes and DNA. Recorded for this sample are 560,000 or so distinct CDR3 sequences; just over 45% of them occurred a single time. The ten largest clonotypes hold 8.2% of the sample. Sequenced: peripheral blood or thyroid tissue (not recorded which). Receptor source: a woman between 18 and 29 years old with Graves' hyperthyroidism. Donor details come from another sample of the same person, matched by shared clones.

In this sample, this clonotype turned up many times. The chain uses TRBV9 and TRBJ2-7; 7 bases map to TRBD1. There are 14 residues in the CDR3. V was pared by 4 bases and J by 1 base, with 5 bases of the junction left unmatched. Per the germline V gene, CDR1 is SGDLS and CDR2 is YYNGEE. The CDR3 spells CASSPPGQSYEQYF. DNA for the CDR3: TGTGCCAGCAGCCCCCCGGGACAGTCCTACGAGCAGTACTTC.

The rearrangement links TRBV7-9 to TRBJ2-5, with 9 positions matching TRBD2. Losses at the gene ends were 5 bases for V and 5 bases for J; bases not matched to a gene: 9. Germline CDR1 and CDR2: SEHNR and FQNEAQ (reference sequence). The CDR3 has 15 amino acids. CDR3 sequence: CASSPIAGVGETQYF. CDR3 nucleotide sequence: TGTGCCAGCAGCCCTATAGCGGGAGTGGGGGAGACCCAGTACTTC. Complete variable domain (other parts from reference TRBV7-9 and TRBJ2-5): DTGVSQNPRHKITKRGQNVTFRCDPISEHNRLYWYRQTLGQGPEFLTYFQNEAQLEKSRLLSDRFSAERPKGSFSTLEIQRTEQGDSAMYLCASSPIAGVGETQYFGPGTRLLVL.

The rearrangement joins TRBV5-1 to TRBJ2-7; no clear D. This CDR3 is 14 amino acids long. V was cut by 0 bases and J by 2 bases, with 9 bases left in between. Germline V gene data show CDR1 as SGHRS and CDR2 as YFSETQ. The CDR3 loop reads CASSLADQAYEQYF. The CDR3 nucleotides read TGCGCCAGCAGCTTGGCGGACCAGGCCTACGAGCAGTACTTC. The full variable domain, its missing parts supplied by reference TRBV5-1 and TRBJ2-7, is KAGVTQTPRYLIKTRGQQVTLSCSPISGHRSVSWYQQTPGQGLQFLFEYFSETQRNKGNFPGRFSGRQFSNSRSEMNVSTLELGDSALYLCASSLADQAYEQYFGPGTRLTVT.

The chain is built from TRBV2 and TRBJ2-3; no reliable D call. This CDR3 has 13 amino acids. CDR1 is SNHLY, CDR2 FYNNEI, per germline. The ends were cut back, 9 bases at V and 2 bases at J, with 12 bases in the middle. For the CDR3, the DNA is TGTGCCAGTACGCTTGGGTACACAGATACGCAGTATTTT. It is translated as CASTLGYTDTQYF.

As concerns this clonotype: No conserved phenylalanine or tryptophan is present at the end of the CDR3, so a read error is the likely explanation. The V and J genes are TRBV7-2 and TRBJ2-5; 9 bases agree with TRBD2. The V gene's germline CDR1 is SGHTA and CDR2 FQGNSA. V shed 5 bases and J 0 bases; nucleotides not matched to a gene: 7. CDR3 length: 16 amino acids. The CDR3 sequence is CASSQWTSANQETQYS. The CDR3 coding sequence is TGTGCCAGCAGCCAATGGACTAGCGCGAACCAAGAGACCCAGTACTCC.

The chain is built from TRBV25-1 and TRBJ1-2, with D possibly matching TRBD1 (5 bases). V lost 3 bases and J 5 bases, leaving 16 bases between the germline ends. Germline lookup yields CDR1 MGHDK and CDR2 SYGVNS. There are 15 residues in the CDR3. The CDR3 here is CASSDTAGLDYGYTF. The CDR3 DNA sequence: TGTGCCAGCAGTGATACAGCAGGGCTCGATTATGGCTACACCTTC.

This clonotype showed up many times. V gene TRBV7-9 combines with J gene TRBJ1-5; D is perhaps TRBD1 (6 bases). The CDR3 consists of 13 residues. Germline values: CDR1 SEHNR, CDR2 FQNEAQ (reference sequence). Trimming took off 11 bases at V and 0 bases at J, with 11 bases between the two ends. CDR3 nucleotides: TGTGCCGGCGGGGACAATAGCAATCAGCCCCAGCATTTT. Translating it yields CAGGDNSNQPQHF. Supplemented by reference TRBV7-9 and TRBJ1-5, the full variable domain reads DTGVSQNPRHKITKRGQNVTFRCDPISEHNRLYWYRQTLGQGPEFLTYFQNEAQLEKSRLLSDRFSAERPKGSFSTLEIQRTEQGDSAMYLCAGGDNSNQPQHFGDGTRLSIL.

V gene TRBV29-1 combines with J gene TRBJ2-2; 8 nucleotides match TRBD2. J lost 0 bases, V lost 4 bases, and 7 bases had no gene match. The length of the CDR3 is 16 residues. In germline, CDR1 is SQVTM, CDR2 ANQGSEA. The CDR3 bases are TGCAGCGTTGCCACTAGCGGAATCGCGAACACCGGGGAGCTGTTTTTT. Translated: CSVATSGIANTGELFF.

This clonotype was counted between two and nine times. The chain couples TRBV19 to TRBJ1-3; perhaps TRBD1 as D (5 bases). This CDR3 comprises 17 residues. CDR1 and CDR2 (germline): LNHDA, SQIVND (reference sequence). Trimming shortened V by 2 bases and J by 0 bases, and 14 bases separated the two germline ends. The CDR3 sequence is CASSILSSGRSGNTIYF. The CDR3 DNA follows: TGTGCCAGTAGTATACTGTCATCGGGGCGCTCTGGAAACACCATATATTTT.

CDR3 coding DNA: TGCGCCAGCAGCCAAGAGACTAGCCTCCTAGAGACCCAGTACTTC. It is translated as CASSQETSLLETQYF. This chain links TRBV4-3 with TRBJ2-5, with 7 bases that match TRBD2. CDR1 is LGHNA and CDR2 is YSLEER in the germline V gene. The CDR3 is 15 residues long. V lost 0 bases, J lost 4 bases, and 5 bases stayed unmatched.

The chain is built from TRBV24-1 and TRBJ1-1, with a possible D match to TRBD1 (5 bases). There are 11 residues in the CDR3. CDR1 and CDR2 (germline): KGHDR, SFDVKD. V was trimmed by 7 bases and J by 11 bases, leaving 13 bases between them. Here the CDR3 DNA reads TGTGCCACCAGCGTGCAGGGTGGGGCTTTCTTT. Its protein product is CATSVQGGAFF.

This clonotype occurred once. V gene TRBV2 combines with J gene TRBJ2-2; D ambiguous. V lost 7 bases, J lost 6 bases, and 15 bases lay in between. The CDR3 totals 14 residues. Germline V gives CDR1 SNHLY, CDR2 FYNNEI. The CDR3 sequence is CASTKGSRSGELFF. CDR3 sequence (DNA): TGTGCCAGCACCAAAGGGTCAAGGTCCGGGGAGCTGTTTTTT.

The chain combines TRBV19 with TRBJ2-7; 7 nucleotides align to TRBD2. The CDR3 runs 11 residues. Losses at the gene ends were 9 bases for V and 5 bases for J; bases not matched to a gene: 4. Germline V gene sequence: CDR1 LNHDA, CDR2 SQIVND (reference sequence). CDR3 sequence reads: CASTGGNEQYF. The CDR3 region has the DNA TGTGCCAGCACGGGGGGAAACGAGCAGTACTTC.

V and J are TRBV5-1 and TRBJ1-2, with D tentatively TRBD1 (5 bases). This CDR3 region has 15 residues. Trimming took 0 bases from V and 6 from J, leaving 15 bases between them. CDR1 and CDR2 from the germline V gene are SGHRS and YFSETQ. The CDR3 here is CASSLGPSRVDGYTF. Here the CDR3 DNA reads TGCGCCAGCAGCTTGGGCCCCTCCAGGGTCGATGGCTACACCTTC.

This clonotype was recorded at least ten times. CDR3 DNA: TGTGCCACCAGCAGAGCGGGAGAGAACACTGAAGCTTTCTTT. Protein: CATSRAGENTEAFF. The rearrangement uses TRBV15 and TRBJ1-1; the D is unclear. Germline values: CDR1 LNHNV, CDR2 YYDKDF (reference sequence). The CDR3 consists of 14 residues. The V and J ends lost 1 base and 1 base respectively, with 7 bases between them.

This clonotype was detected a few times. V gene TRBV12-3 or TRBV12-4 combines with J gene TRBJ2-7; D gene ambiguous. V dropped 3 bases and J dropped 6 bases, with 6 bases sitting between them. The CDR3 is 11 amino acids. For the CDR3, the DNA is TGTGCCAGCAGTTTCGGTCCCGAGCAGTACTTC. Protein product: CASSFGPEQYF.

This rearrangement joins TRBV20-1 to TRBJ1-2, with TRBD1 matching 9 bases. The V and J ends lost 5 bases and 6 bases, in that order; junction bases with no gene match: 4. Germline loops: CDR1 DFQATT, CDR2 SNEGSKA (reference sequence). The CDR3 is 12 amino acids. The CDR3 protein is CSAQTGGDGYTF. The CDR3 DNA sequence: TGCAGTGCTCAGACAGGGGGAGATGGCTACACCTTC.

This clonotype came up many times. The rearrangement links TRBV7-2 to TRBJ1-4, with TRBD1 matching over 7 bases. The junction had 9 bases not matched to a gene; V was cut back by 6 bases and J by 8 bases. This CDR3 is 14 amino acids long. In germline, CDR1 is SGHTA, CDR2 FQGNSA. The CDR3 sequence is CASSRNRGGEKLFF. The DNA for the CDR3 is TGTGCCAGCAGTCGTAACAGGGGAGGCGAAAAACTGTTTTTT. The whole variable domain, remainder taken from reference TRBV7-2 and TRBJ1-4, is GAGVSQSPSNKVTEKGKDVELRCDPISGHTALYWYRQSLGQGLEFLIYFQGNSAPDKSGLPSDRFSAERTGGSVSTLTIQRTQQEDSAVYLCASSRNRGGEKLFFGSGTQLSVL.

Only a few counts were recorded for this clonotype. The chain joins TRBV5-1 to TRBJ1-1; possibly TRBD1 for D (5 bases). Germline V CDR1 and CDR2: SGHRS, YFSETQ. V dropped 4 bases and J dropped 2 bases, with 15 bases sitting between them. The CDR3 sequence is 15 residues long. This chain's CDR3 is CASSVTGTVNTEAFF. The DNA for the CDR3 is TGCGCCAGCAGCGTAACCGGGACGGTCAACACTGAAGCTTTCTTT.

This clonotype was recorded a few times. A read error may account for a junction end that differs from germline. The CDR3 loop is CASSPGRGTDTQYF. DNA of the CDR3: TGTGCCAGTAGCCCGGGGAGGGGCACTGATACGCAGTATTTT. The gene calls are TRBV19 and TRBJ2-3; 7 nucleotides align to TRBD2. Germline V lookup: CDR1 LNHDA, CDR2 SQIVND (reference sequence). The CDR3 loop spans 14 amino acids.

This clonotype appeared many times. V gene TRBV29-1 combines with J gene TRBJ1-2; D gene uncertain. CDR3 size: 12 residues. V lost 4 bases and J lost 2, with 8 bases in between. CDR1 SQVTM and CDR2 ANQGSEA come from the germline V gene. CDR3 residues: CSVVSENYGYTF. CDR3 nucleotide sequence: TGCAGCGTTGTATCGGAGAACTATGGCTACACCTTC.

The rearrangement uses TRBV12-3 or TRBV12-4 and TRBJ2-7, with a possible D match to TRBD2 (6 bases). V was shortened by 7 bases and J by 0 bases, with 13 bases between the two germline ends. The length of the CDR3 is 14 residues. CDR3 nucleotide sequence: TGTGCCAGCAACCGGGGACTTAGCTCCTACGAGCAGTACTTC. This gives the protein CASNRGLSSYEQYF.

The V and J genes are TRBV7-2 and TRBJ1-4, with 7 bases matching TRBD1. Germline lookup yields CDR1 SGHTA and CDR2 FQGNSA. Trimming took 3 bases from V and 0 from J; bases not matched to a gene: 10. CDR3 length: 18 amino acids. CDR3: CASSLWLGTEATNEKLFF. Written as DNA, the CDR3 is TGTGCCAGCAGCTTGTGGTTAGGGACAGAAGCAACTAATGAAAAACTGTTTTTT.

The chain couples TRBV7-2 to TRBJ2-7; no definite D call. Deletions cut 4 bases from V and 0 bases from J, with 7 bases between. Germline lookup yields CDR1 SGHTA and CDR2 FQGNSA. The CDR3 covers 13 residues. The CDR3 nucleotides read TGTGCCAGCAGCTCGGACCTCTCCTACGAGCAGTACTTC. This codes for CASSSDLSYEQYF.

V usage is TRBV20-1 and J usage is TRBJ1-4, with D perhaps matching TRBD1 (5 bases). Germline V gene lookup returns CDR1 DFQATT and CDR2 SNEGSKA (reference sequence). CDR3 size: 14 residues. Trimming removed 6 bases from V and 4 bases from J, with 15 bases in between. CDR3 amino acids: CSAGYTGYNEKLFF. CDR3 DNA sequence: TGCAGTGCGGGTTATACAGGATATAATGAAAAACTGTTTTTT.

J is TRBJ1-1 and V is TRBV14, with D tentatively TRBD1 (6 bases). Trimming shortened V by 1 base and J by 6 bases, and 18 bases separated the two germline ends. The CDR3 loop spans 16 amino acids. Germline CDR1 is SGHDN and CDR2 is FVKESK. CDR3 protein: CASSQGHRGGLSEAFF. CDR3 nucleotides: TGTGCCAGCAGCCAAGGCCATCGAGGGGGATTATCTGAAGCTTTCTTT.

The rearrangement joins TRBV2 to TRBJ1-5; D is possibly TRBD1 (5 bases). Trimming left V 4 bases short and J 7 bases short, with 14 bases between. This CDR3 region has 14 residues. Germline V gives CDR1 SNHLY, CDR2 FYNNEI. CDR3 residues: CASSGAGLQQPQHF. DNA of the CDR3: TGTGCCAGCAGTGGGGCAGGGCTTCAGCAGCCCCAGCATTTT.